Listed below are T cell receptor beta chains from one sample, sequenced in a study of blood T cell repertoires in COVID-19. Generated by immunoSEQ multiplex PCR, the TCRdb table keeps only in-frame clones and is missing some. The sample lists about 410,000 clones; roughly 90% were seen once. Sequencing used peripheral blood. These receptor sequences come from a woman aged 40 to 55 with COVID-19, enrolled during active disease. Both conserved end residues are part of each CDR3. The D gene is left open where the match is weak. The size of a clone is reported for some rows only, either as once, few or many, or as a class for expanded clones.

clone_size: NA; v_call: TRBV3-1/TRBV3-2; j_call: TRBJ1-1; d_call: TRBD1; cdr3_nt: TGTGCCAGCAGCCAGAGACAGGGGGTATGGGGAGGCACTGAAGCTTTCTTT; cdr3_aa: CASSQRQGVWGGTEAFF
clone_size: NA; v_call: TRBV18; j_call: TRBJ1-6; d_call: NA; cdr3_nt: TGTGCCAGCTCACCTACTGAGGGGGATTCACCCCTCCACTTT; cdr3_aa: CASSPTEGDSPLHF
clone_size: NA; v_call: TRBV7-2; j_call: TRBJ1-2; d_call: TRBD1; cdr3_nt: TGTGCCAGCAGCCCAGGCGGGACAGGGAACTATGGCTACACCTTC; cdr3_aa: CASSPGGTGNYGYTF
clone_size: NA; v_call: TRBV18; j_call: TRBJ2-1; d_call: NA; cdr3_nt: TGTGCCAGCTCACGAAAGGCCGGCAGGGTCCTCTCCTACAATGAGCAGTTCTTC; cdr3_aa: CASSRKAGRVLSYNEQFF
clone_size: NA; v_call: TRBV28; j_call: TRBJ2-1; d_call: NA; cdr3_nt: TGTGCCAGCAGTTTGGGGCTCTCAAATGAGCAGTTCTTC; cdr3_aa: CASSLGLSNEQFF
clone_size: NA; v_call: TRBV7-2; j_call: TRBJ2-5; d_call: TRBD2; cdr3_nt: TGTGCCAGCAGCCTCGGGACTAGCGGGAGCAGGTTAGAGACCCAGTACTTC; cdr3_aa: CASSLGTSGSRLETQYF
clone_size: NA; v_call: TRBV9; j_call: TRBJ2-7; d_call: NA; cdr3_nt: TGTGCCAGCAGCGTAGTCCCCTCTCGGTTCTACGAGCAGTACTTC; cdr3_aa: CASSVVPSRFYEQYF
clone_size: NA; v_call: TRBV7-2; j_call: TRBJ1-5; d_call: NA; cdr3_nt: TGTGCCAGCAGCCCCCCAGGGGACGCTAATCAGCCCCAGCATTTT; cdr3_aa: CASSPPGDANQPQHF
clone_size: once; v_call: TRBV10-3; j_call: TRBJ2-3; d_call: TRBD2; cdr3_nt: TGTGCCATCAGTGAGGTCTCTAGCGGGGGTACAGATACGCAGTATTTT; cdr3_aa: CAISEVSSGGTDTQYF
clone_size: NA; v_call: TRBV28; j_call: TRBJ1-2; d_call: NA; cdr3_nt: TGTGCCAGCAGTTTAGGAGGCTCCTATGGCTACACCTTC; cdr3_aa: CASSLGGSYGYTF
clone_size: NA; v_call: TRBV4-1; j_call: TRBJ1-2; d_call: TRBD1; cdr3_nt: TGCGCCAGCAGCCAAGAAGAGGACAGGGGCGCCCATGACCTGGATGGCTACACCTTC; cdr3_aa: CASSQEEDRGAHDLDGYTF
clone_size: NA; v_call: TRBV28; j_call: TRBJ2-1; d_call: NA; cdr3_nt: TGTGCCAGCAGGGGCGCCTCTTCCTACAATGAGCAGTTCTTC; cdr3_aa: CASRGASSYNEQFF
clone_size: NA; v_call: TRBV6-5; j_call: TRBJ1-1; d_call: NA; cdr3_nt: TGTGCCAGCAGTTCCCCGACAGGCGTGAACACTGAAGCTTTCTTT; cdr3_aa: CASSSPTGVNTEAFF
clone_size: NA; v_call: TRBV11-2; j_call: TRBJ1-5; d_call: TRBD1; cdr3_nt: TGTGCCAGCAGCTTGGACAGGGAAGTAGGGCAGCCCCAGCATTTT; cdr3_aa: CASSLDREVGQPQHF
clone_size: NA; v_call: TRBV6-2/TRBV6-3; j_call: TRBJ2-7; d_call: NA; cdr3_nt: TGTGCCAGCAGTTACGGAATGGAGGGCTTCTACGAGCAGTACTTC; cdr3_aa: CASSYGMEGFYEQYF
clone_size: NA; v_call: TRBV6-4; j_call: TRBJ2-2; d_call: TRBD2; cdr3_nt: TGTGCCAGCAGCCGACTAGCGGGGGGGCTGAACACCGGGGAGCTGTTTTTT; cdr3_aa: CASSRLAGGLNTGELFF
clone_size: NA; v_call: TRBV18; j_call: TRBJ1-6; d_call: NA; cdr3_nt: TGTGCCAGCTCACTACGATCCCAGAGGGCCTTAAATTCACCCCTCCACTTT; cdr3_aa: CASSLRSQRALNSPLHF
clone_size: once; v_call: TRBV29-1; j_call: TRBJ1-4; d_call: TRBD1; cdr3_nt: TGCAGCGCACGGGGACAGACTGCAACTAATGAAAAACTGTTTTTT; cdr3_aa: CSARGQTATNEKLFF
clone_size: NA; v_call: TRBV19; j_call: TRBJ1-6; d_call: NA; cdr3_nt: TGTGCCAGTAAAACAGGCCTGCTTAATTCACCCCTCCACTTT; cdr3_aa: CASKTGLLNSPLHF
clone_size: NA; v_call: TRBV9; j_call: TRBJ1-6; d_call: NA; cdr3_nt: TGTGCCAGCAGCGTAGTAGCGGGGCTGGCCCTCCACTTT; cdr3_aa: CASSVVAGLALHF
clone_size: NA; v_call: TRBV30; j_call: TRBJ1-4; d_call: NA; cdr3_nt: TGTGCCTGGAGTGTACTGACAGTGAATGAAAAACTGTTTTTT; cdr3_aa: CAWSVLTVNEKLFF
clone_size: once; v_call: TRBV6-5; j_call: TRBJ1-2; d_call: NA; cdr3_nt: TGTGCCAGCAGTTACTGGGAGGGTAGCTATGGCTACACCTTC; cdr3_aa: CASSYWEGSYGYTF
clone_size: NA; v_call: TRBV3-1/TRBV3-2; j_call: TRBJ1-1; d_call: NA; cdr3_nt: TGTGCCAGCAAACCGGGACACTACATGAACACTGAAGCTTTCTTT; cdr3_aa: CASKPGHYMNTEAFF
clone_size: NA; v_call: TRBV4-3; j_call: TRBJ1-4; d_call: NA; cdr3_nt: TGCGCCAGCAGCCAAGATCCTCGGACAGCGGGGAGAGCCACTAATGAAAAACTGTTTTTT; cdr3_aa: CASSQDPRTAGRATNEKLFF
clone_size: NA; v_call: TRBV4-2; j_call: TRBJ2-3; d_call: NA; cdr3_nt: TGTGCCAGCAGCCAACCGGCAGGCCGAATCACAGATACGCAGTATTTT; cdr3_aa: CASSQPAGRITDTQYF
clone_size: NA; v_call: TRBV5-4; j_call: TRBJ2-2; d_call: NA; cdr3_nt: TGTGCCAGCAGCTTATGGGGAGCCGGGGAGCTGTTTTTT; cdr3_aa: CASSLWGAGELFF
clone_size: NA; v_call: TRBV19; j_call: TRBJ2-7; d_call: TRBD2; cdr3_nt: TGTGCCAGTAGTGCGTTTCTAGCGGGGGCCTACGAGCAGTACTTC; cdr3_aa: CASSAFLAGAYEQYF
clone_size: NA; v_call: TRBV28; j_call: TRBJ1-2; d_call: NA; cdr3_nt: TGTGCCAGCAGTTTAGGGGCAGCCTATGGCTACACCTTC; cdr3_aa: CASSLGAAYGYTF
clone_size: once; v_call: TRBV28; j_call: TRBJ1-2; d_call: TRBD1; cdr3_nt: TGTGCCAGCAGTTCGACCCGGACAGGGGGCGGCTATGGCTACACCTTC; cdr3_aa: CASSSTRTGGGYGYTF
clone_size: NA; v_call: TRBV19; j_call: TRBJ1-5; d_call: NA; cdr3_nt: TGTGCCAGTAGAACAGACAACCTACTCAATCAGCCCCAGCATTTT; cdr3_aa: CASRTDNLLNQPQHF
clone_size: NA; v_call: TRBV5-1; j_call: TRBJ2-3; d_call: TRBD2; cdr3_nt: TGCGCCAGCAGCTATGGACTAGCGGGGGACAACACAGATACGCAGTATTTT; cdr3_aa: CASSYGLAGDNTDTQYF
clone_size: NA; v_call: TRBV10-2; j_call: TRBJ2-2; d_call: TRBD1; cdr3_nt: TGCGCCAGCATCCCGAGTGGGACAGTTAGCACCGGGGAGCTGTTTTTT; cdr3_aa: CASIPSGTVSTGELFF
clone_size: NA; v_call: TRBV7-2; j_call: TRBJ1-3; d_call: NA; cdr3_nt: TGTGCCAGCAGCTTTAGAGTGAGCTCTGGAAACACCATATATTTT; cdr3_aa: CASSFRVSSGNTIYF
clone_size: NA; v_call: TRBV7-2; j_call: TRBJ2-6; d_call: NA; cdr3_nt: TGTGCCAGCACCTCTCTACGGGCTGGGGCCAACGTCCTGACTTTC; cdr3_aa: CASTSLRAGANVLTF
clone_size: NA; v_call: TRBV2; j_call: TRBJ1-1; d_call: TRBD1; cdr3_nt: TGTGCCAGCAGTGACGCAACAGGGGGCTTTCCCCCTGAAGCTTTCTTT; cdr3_aa: CASSDATGGFPPEAFF
clone_size: once; v_call: TRBV5-1; j_call: TRBJ2-3; d_call: TRBD1; cdr3_nt: TGCGCCAGCAGTCCAGGGGGCGGCACAGATACGCAGTATTTT; cdr3_aa: CASSPGGGTDTQYF
clone_size: NA; v_call: TRBV3-1/TRBV3-2; j_call: TRBJ2-3; d_call: TRBD2; cdr3_nt: TGTGCCAGCAGCAGGACTAGCGGAAAGCCATCAGATACGCAGTATTTT; cdr3_aa: CASSRTSGKPSDTQYF
clone_size: NA; v_call: TRBV18; j_call: TRBJ2-1; d_call: NA; cdr3_nt: TGTGCCAGCTCACCAAGAGGGCACAATGAGCAGTTCTTC; cdr3_aa: CASSPRGHNEQFF
clone_size: NA; v_call: TRBV19; j_call: TRBJ1-5; d_call: NA; cdr3_nt: TGTGCCAGTACCACAGTGGGGGCATATAGCAATCAGCCCCAGCATTTT; cdr3_aa: CASTTVGAYSNQPQHF
clone_size: NA; v_call: TRBV3-1/TRBV3-2; j_call: TRBJ2-1; d_call: TRBD2; cdr3_nt: TGTGCCAGCAGCCAAGATTTTAGCGGGAGTTACAATGAGCAGTTCTTC; cdr3_aa: CASSQDFSGSYNEQFF
clone_size: NA; v_call: TRBV19; j_call: TRBJ1-4; d_call: NA; cdr3_nt: TGTGCCAGTAGTATCGGTCCGAACCCAACTAATGAAAAACTGTTTTTT; cdr3_aa: CASSIGPNPTNEKLFF
clone_size: NA; v_call: TRBV5-4; j_call: TRBJ2-5; d_call: NA; cdr3_nt: TGTGCCAGCAGCTTTAGCAGCGCCCAAGAGACCCAGTACTTC; cdr3_aa: CASSFSSAQETQYF
clone_size: NA; v_call: TRBV6-5; j_call: TRBJ2-7; d_call: NA; cdr3_nt: TGTGCCAGCAGTCAGGGGCCCCCTTCCTACGAGCAGTACTTC; cdr3_aa: CASSQGPPSYEQYF
clone_size: NA; v_call: TRBV4-1; j_call: TRBJ2-7; d_call: TRBD1; cdr3_nt: TGCGCCAGCAGCATGGACAGGGTGACCTACGAGCAGTACTTC; cdr3_aa: CASSMDRVTYEQYF
clone_size: NA; v_call: TRBV12-3/TRBV12-4; j_call: TRBJ2-7; d_call: NA; cdr3_nt: TGTGCCAGCAGTTTCATTGCCTACGAGCAGTACTTC; cdr3_aa: CASSFIAYEQYF
clone_size: NA; v_call: TRBV5-6; j_call: TRBJ1-5; d_call: NA; cdr3_nt: TGTGCCAGCAGCTTGTACGGGTTGGGTCAGCCCCAGCATTTT; cdr3_aa: CASSLYGLGQPQHF
clone_size: NA; v_call: TRBV28; j_call: TRBJ2-3; d_call: TRBD2; cdr3_nt: TGTGCCAGCAGTCGACTAGCGGGAGGGCCTTTGAAAGATACGCAGTATTTT; cdr3_aa: CASSRLAGGPLKDTQYF
clone_size: few; v_call: TRBV14; j_call: TRBJ1-1; d_call: NA; cdr3_nt: TGTGCCAGCAGCCTGCCCGGGGTCACTGAAGCTTTCTTT; cdr3_aa: CASSLPGVTEAFF
clone_size: NA; v_call: TRBV28; j_call: TRBJ1-2; d_call: NA; cdr3_nt: TGTGCCAGCAGTCCCCGACAGCCTTATGGCTACACCTTC; cdr3_aa: CASSPRQPYGYTF
clone_size: NA; v_call: TRBV6-2/TRBV6-3; j_call: TRBJ2-4; d_call: TRBD2; cdr3_nt: TGTGCCAGCAGTTACAGAAGCGGGGGAATTAAAAACATTCAGTACTTC; cdr3_aa: CASSYRSGGIKNIQYF
clone_size: NA; v_call: TRBV10-3; j_call: TRBJ2-2; d_call: TRBD1; cdr3_nt: TGTGCCATCAGCGGGACAGACATCGGGGAGCTGTTTTTT; cdr3_aa: CAISGTDIGELFF